The 18 T cell receptor beta chains in this list originate from one sample, sequenced in a study of T-cell memory formation after mild COVID-19. TCRdb analysed the 5' RACE reads with MiXCR anew, one entry per CDR3 protein. Here the sample spans more than 300,000 distinct CDR3 sequences, roughly an eighth being singletons. The material sequenced was PBMCs or a T cell subset sorted from them (not recorded which). The receptors originated from a man between 18 and 29 years old who had mild COVID-19 (a few samples of this study predate the infection). Cell type and time point are not known.

This clonotype was counted between two and nine times. The chain has TRBV12-3 or TRBV12-4 and TRBJ2-1; D remains ambiguous. The CDR3 extends over 13 amino acids. Trimming took off 6 bases at V and 6 bases at J, with 12 bases between the two ends. The CDR3 is CASSLGKSNEQFF. The CDR3 bases are TGTGCCAGCAGCCTAGGGAAGTCCAATGAGCAGTTCTTC.

This clonotype came up a few times. The chain joins TRBV14 to TRBJ1-2; TRBD1 might be the D (5 bases). V was pared by 2 bases and J by 6 bases, with 16 bases between. The CDR3 runs 15 residues. In germline, CDR1 is SGHDN, CDR2 FVKESK. CDR3 DNA sequence: TGTGCCAGCAGCCAATACAGGACGGAGTTAGATGGCTACACCTTC. The encoded protein is CASSQYRTELDGYTF.

CDR3 sequence reads: CATGRAPSYEQYV. DNA for the CDR3: TGTGCCACGGGGCGCGCCCCGAGTTACGAGCAGTACGTC. The rearrangement joins TRBV2 to TRBJ2-7, with D perhaps TRBD1 or TRBD2 (5 bases each). The CDR3 contains 13 residues. CDR1 and CDR2 from the germline V gene are SNHLY and FYNNEI. Deletions cut 10 bases from V and 4 bases from J, with 17 bases between.

The V gene is TRBV5-6, the J gene TRBJ2-7; perhaps TRBD1 as D (5 bases). V shed 4 bases and J shed 4 bases, with 9 bases lying between them. Germline CDR1 reads SGHDT; CDR2 reads YYEEEE. CDR3 length equals 12 residues. CDR3 nucleotide sequence: TGTGCCAGCAGCACCAGGGATTACGAGCAGTACGTC. Its translation: CASSTRDYEQYV.

The CDR3 region is CASNPMRGNTEAFF. CDR3 bases: TGTGCCAGCAACCCGATGCGGGGGAACACTGAAGCTTTCTTT. The chain couples TRBV5-5 to TRBJ1-1; D is ambiguous. Germline V gives CDR1 SGHKS, CDR2 YYEKEE (reference sequence). The CDR3 covers 14 residues. Trimming removed 6 bases at V and 1 base at J, with 13 bases between.

This clonotype was counted only a few times. This rearrangement joins TRBV4-1 to TRBJ2-3; 7 bases agree with TRBD1. The germline V gene has CDR1 MGHRA and CDR2 YSYEKL. The CDR3 extends over 14 amino acids. V lost 8 bases and J lost 4; bases outside the gene matches: 9. The CDR3 region is CASPGTALADTQYF. In nucleotides, the CDR3 is TGCGCCAGCCCTGGGACAGCCCTGGCAGATACGCAGTATTTT.

In the case of this clonotype: The CDR3 end shows no conserved phenylalanine or tryptophan, and so a read error is likely. The DNA is omitted, as the CDR3 cannot be located on it reliably, and the CDR3 follows TCRdb's listing. The V call is TRBV24-1, the J call TRBJ1-1. Both ends counted, the CDR3 spans 12 residues. CDR1 and CDR2 from the germline V gene are KGHDR and SFDVKD. CDR3 amino acids: CATSDFGGTLSL.

This chain links TRBV3-1 with TRBJ2-1; D is perhaps TRBD1 or TRBD2 (5 bases each). The germline V and J ends were trimmed by 2 bases and 8 bases, with 16 bases remaining between them. Per the germline V gene, CDR1 is LGHDT and CDR2 is YNNKEL (reference sequence). This CDR3 has 15 residues. CDR3 protein: CASSQLTGGLDEQFF. CDR3 DNA: TGTGCCAGCAGCCAATTAACAGGTGGACTCGATGAGCAGTTCTTC.

This clonotype was counted between two and nine times. V is TRBV7-3 and J is TRBJ1-1, with D perhaps TRBD1 (5 bases). Trimming pared 4 bases from V and 3 bases from J, leaving 12 bases between. The CDR3 consists of 14 residues. Germline lookup yields CDR1 SGHTA and CDR2 FQGTGA. The CDR3 DNA reads TGTGCCAGCAGCTCTCAGGGTATTGACACTGAAGCTTTCTTT. Residues: CASSSQGIDTEAFF. The complete variable domain, with remaining parts taken from reference TRBV7-3 and TRBJ1-1, reads GAGVSQTPSNKVTEKGKYVELRCDPISGHTALYWYRQSLGQGPEFLIYFQGTGAADDSGLPNDRFFAVRPEGSVSTLKIQRTERGDSAVYLCASSSQGIDTEAFFGQGTRLTVV.

With respect to this clonotype: The junction and the germline gene differ at one end; a read error may be behind it. The chain recombines TRBV5-1 with TRBJ2-3; D could derive from TRBD1 or TRBD2 (5 bases each). The V gene's germline CDR1 is SGHRS and CDR2 YFSETQ. CDR3 size: 14 residues. CDR3 DNA sequence: TGCGCCAGAAGCTTCGGGGCGGGCACAGATACGCAGTATTTT. The encoded protein is CARSFGAGTDTQYF.

This clonotype came up many times. The CDR3 nucleotides read TGTGCCAGCAGTTTAAGAGGTGGGCCGCGGACCGGGGAGCTGTTTTTT. It yields the protein CASSLRGGPRTGELFF. The chain is built from TRBV12-3 or TRBV12-4 and TRBJ2-2, with D uncertain. Trimming pared 2 bases from V and 5 bases from J, leaving 15 bases between. This CDR3 comprises 16 residues.

This clonotype was observed a handful of times. The chain carries TRBV10-3 and TRBJ2-5, with D perhaps matching TRBD2 (5 bases). Germline CDR1 ENHRY, CDR2 SYGVKD. The CDR3 runs 14 residues. Deletions cut 4 bases from V and 3 bases from J, with 12 bases between. CDR3 in DNA: TGTGCCATCAGTGGGACGGAGAGGGAAGAGACCCAGTACTTC. Its translation: CAISGTEREETQYF.

Ten or more counts support this clonotype. The chain couples TRBV6-5 to TRBJ2-3, with 11 bases fitting TRBD1. CDR1 and CDR2 from the germline V gene are MNHEY and SVGAGI. The V and J ends lost 5 bases and 5 bases, in that order; junction bases with no gene match: 3. The CDR3 has 14 residues. Written as DNA, the CDR3 is TGTGCCAGCAGTGGACAGGGGGCAGTAGATACGCAGTATTTT. Protein sequence: CASSGQGAVDTQYF.

The rearrangement links TRBV6-2 or TRBV6-3 to TRBJ2-7; maybe TRBD2 (5 bases). V was pared by 6 bases and J by 2 bases, with 8 bases between. Per germline, CDR1 MNHEY and CDR2 SVGEGT. The length of the CDR3 is 12 residues. The CDR3 reads CASRTGAYEQYV. The DNA for the CDR3 is TGTGCCAGCAGAACCGGGGCCTACGAGCAGTACGTC.

CDR3 protein: CASNLRAYEQYV. The CDR3 DNA follows: TGTGCCAGCAACTTGCGGGCCTACGAGCAGTACGTC. The rearrangement joins TRBV2 to TRBJ2-7, with D possibly being TRBD2 (5 bases). CDR3 size: 12 residues. The germline V gene encodes CDR1 SNHLY and CDR2 FYNNEI. With 7 bases removed from V and 2 bases from J, the gap between germline ends came to 9 bases.

This clonotype was found many times. The J gene is TRBJ2-7, the V gene TRBV15, with D perhaps TRBD1 (5 bases). Germline assignment: CDR1 LNHNV and CDR2 YYDKDF (reference sequence). The V and J ends lost 0 bases and 5 bases respectively, with 14 bases between them. CDR3 length: 15 residues. CDR3 DNA sequence: TGTGCCACCAGCAGAGATAGGGGCAGACCGCACGAGCAGTACTTC. Residues: CATSRDRGRPHEQYF.

This clonotype showed up just a few times. The rearrangement joins TRBV7-2 to TRBJ1-1; D remains ambiguous. With 8 bases removed from V and 4 bases from J, the gap between germline ends came to 11 bases. CDR1 is SGHTA and CDR2 is FQGNSA in the germline V gene. This CDR3 contains 12 residues. The CDR3 here is CASGSWSTEAFF. Written as DNA, the CDR3 is TGTGCCAGCGGCTCGTGGAGCACTGAAGCTTTCTTT.

This clonotype was counted only a few times. The chain carries TRBV24-1 and TRBJ1-2; possible D gene TRBD1, 5 bases. Between the trimmed V and J ends, which lost 3 bases and 3 bases, there was a span of 10 bases. This CDR3 comprises 14 residues. Per germline, CDR1 KGHDR and CDR2 SFDVKD. The CDR3 loop reads CATSDEGKDYGYTF. CDR3 nucleotide sequence: TGTGCCACCAGTGATGAGGGGAAGGACTATGGCTACACCTTC.